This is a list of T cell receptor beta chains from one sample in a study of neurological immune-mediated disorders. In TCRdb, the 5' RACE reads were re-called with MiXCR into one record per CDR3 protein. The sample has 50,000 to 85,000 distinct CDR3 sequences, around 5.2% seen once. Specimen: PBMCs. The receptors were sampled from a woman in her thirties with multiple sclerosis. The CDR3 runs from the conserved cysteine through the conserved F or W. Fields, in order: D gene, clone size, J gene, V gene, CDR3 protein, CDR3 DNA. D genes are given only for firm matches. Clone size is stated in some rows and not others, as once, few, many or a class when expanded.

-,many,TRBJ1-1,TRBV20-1,CSARDRTAGVWTEAFF,TGCAGTGCTAGAGATAGGACAGCGGGGGTGTGGACTGAAGCTTTCTTT
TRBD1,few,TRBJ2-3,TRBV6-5,CASREQGSGSDTQYF,TGTGCCAGCAGGGAACAGGGGAGTGGATCAGATACGCAGTATTTT
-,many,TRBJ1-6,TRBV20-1,CSARGLEGNNSPLHF,TGCAGTGCTAGAGGGCTGGAGGGAAATAATTCACCCCTCCACTTT
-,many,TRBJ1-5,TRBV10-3,CAISQDRNQPQHF,TGTGCCATCAGTCAGGACCGCAATCAGCCCCAGCATTTT
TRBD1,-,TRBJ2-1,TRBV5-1,CASSLGRGTGHLLEEDEQFF,TGCGCCAGCAGCTTGGGAAGGGGGACAGGGCACCTTCTCGAGGAGGATGAGCAGTTCTTC
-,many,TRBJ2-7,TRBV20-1,CSARPSGLSSYEQYF,TGCAGTGCTAGGCCCTCAGGGCTCAGCTCCTACGAGCAGTACTTC
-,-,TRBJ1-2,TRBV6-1,CASRKEDIANYGYTF,TGTGCCAGCAGGAAGGAGGACATAGCTAACTATGGCTACACCTTC
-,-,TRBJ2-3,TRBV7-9,CASSLIGESTDTQYF,TGTGCCAGCAGCTTAATAGGGGAAAGCACAGATACGCAGTATTTT
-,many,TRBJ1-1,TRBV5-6,CASSSSNGGRAFF,TGTGCCAGCAGCTCCTCAAACGGGGGTCGAGCTTTCTTT
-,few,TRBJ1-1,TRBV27,CASSLGAGRVTEAFF,TGTGCCAGCAGTCTCGGGGCGGGGCGGGTAACTGAAGCTTTCTTT
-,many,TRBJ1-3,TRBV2,CASSELGVPGNTIYF,TGTGCCAGCAGTGAATTAGGGGTCCCCGGAAACACCATATATTTT
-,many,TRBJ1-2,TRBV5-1,CASSLDGSDPYGYTF,TGCGCCAGCAGCTTGGACGGATCCGACCCCTATGGCTACACCTTC
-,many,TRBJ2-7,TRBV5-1,CASSLGPTTRGEQYF,TGCGCCAGCAGCTTGGGCCCAACGACGAGGGGCGAGCAGTACTTC
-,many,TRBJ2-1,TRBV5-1,CASSLGRDGEQFF,TGCGCCAGCAGCCTAGGTAGGGACGGAGAGCAGTTCTTC
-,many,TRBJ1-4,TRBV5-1,CASSLFQITGGGEKLFF,TGCGCCAGCAGCTTGTTTCAAATTACCGGGGGAGGTGAAAAACTGTTTTTT
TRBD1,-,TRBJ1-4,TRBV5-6,CASTRKNEGATEKLFF,TGTGCCAGCACCCGAAAGAATGAGGGGGCGACGGAAAAACTGTTTTTT
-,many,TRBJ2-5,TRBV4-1,CASTGVFGFGETQYF,TGCGCCAGCACCGGGGTTTTTGGTTTCGGTGAGACCCAGTACTTC
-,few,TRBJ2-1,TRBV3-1,CASSQVNPLNEQFF,TGTGCCAGCAGCCAAGTTAACCCTTTGAATGAGCAGTTCTTC
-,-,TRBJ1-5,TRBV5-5,CASSFTFNPVQPQHF,TGTGCCAGCAGCTTTACCTTTAACCCTGTCCAGCCCCAGCATTTT
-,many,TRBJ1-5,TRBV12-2,CASRLVTGTVKVSNQPQNF,TGTGCAAGTCGCTTAGTTACAGGGACTGTCAAAGTGAGCAATCAGCCCCAGAATTTT
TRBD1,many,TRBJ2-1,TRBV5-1,CASSFAGTGYNEQFF,TGCGCCAGCAGCTTTGCCGGGACAGGGTACAATGAGCAGTTCTTC
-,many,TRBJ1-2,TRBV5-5,CASSWGGEGYTF,TGTGCCAGCAGCTGGGGAGGGGAGGGCTACACCTTC
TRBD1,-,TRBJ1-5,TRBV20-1,CSARRQGSNQPQNF,TGCAGTGCTAGAAGACAGGGGTCTAATCAGCCCCAGAATTTT
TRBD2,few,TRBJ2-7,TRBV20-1,CSASAGGPEQYF,TGCAGTGCATCCGCGGGGGGGCCCGAGCAGTACTTC
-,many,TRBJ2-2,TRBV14,CASSQDLAGELFF,TGTGCCAGCAGCCAAGATCTTGCCGGGGAGCTGTTTTTT
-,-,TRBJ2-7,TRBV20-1,CSARYVSYEQYF,TGCAGTGCTAGATACGTCTCCTACGAGCAGTACTTC
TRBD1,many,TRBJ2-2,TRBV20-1,CSARQGQGLNTGELFF,TGCAGTGCTAGGCAAGGACAGGGTTTGAACACCGGGGAGCTGTTTTTT
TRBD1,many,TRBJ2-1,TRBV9,CASSAGTANEQFF,TGTGCCAGCAGCGCCGGGACAGCAAATGAGCAGTTCTTC
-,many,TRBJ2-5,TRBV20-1,CSARDPAGADLQETQYF,TGCAGTGCTAGAGATCCCGCGGGGGCCGACTTACAAGAGACCCAGTACTTC
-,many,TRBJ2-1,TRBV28,CASSPAFEQFF,TGTGCCAGCAGCCCCGCTTTTGAGCAGTTCTTC
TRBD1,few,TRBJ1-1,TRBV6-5,CASSYSTAAGRGHTEAFF,TGTGCCAGCAGTTACTCGACCGCGGCAGGGAGGGGGCACACTGAAGCTTTCTTT
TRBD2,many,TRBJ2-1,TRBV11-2,CASIPSGGAYNEQFF,TGTGCCAGCATCCCTAGCGGGGGGGCATACAATGAGCAGTTCTTC
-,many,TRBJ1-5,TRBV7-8,CASSLGAGIRQPQHF,TGTGCCAGCAGCTTAGGTGCGGGAATTAGGCAGCCCCAGCATTTT